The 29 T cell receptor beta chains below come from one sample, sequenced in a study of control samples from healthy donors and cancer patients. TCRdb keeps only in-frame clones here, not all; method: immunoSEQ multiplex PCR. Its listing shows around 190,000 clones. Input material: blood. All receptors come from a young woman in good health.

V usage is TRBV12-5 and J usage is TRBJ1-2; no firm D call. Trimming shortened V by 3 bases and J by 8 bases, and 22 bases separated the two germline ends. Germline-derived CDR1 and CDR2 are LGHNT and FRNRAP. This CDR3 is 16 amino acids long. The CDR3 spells CASGFVGGLGSRGYTF. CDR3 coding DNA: TGTGCTAGTGGTTTTGTAGGCGGTTTAGGGTCGAGAGGCTACACCTTC.

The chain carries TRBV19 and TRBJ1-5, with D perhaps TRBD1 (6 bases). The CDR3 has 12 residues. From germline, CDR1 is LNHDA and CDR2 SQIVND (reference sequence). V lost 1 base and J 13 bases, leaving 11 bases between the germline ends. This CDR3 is CASSIVGTSQHF. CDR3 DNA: TGTGCCAGTAGTATAGTGGGGACATCGCAGCATTTT.

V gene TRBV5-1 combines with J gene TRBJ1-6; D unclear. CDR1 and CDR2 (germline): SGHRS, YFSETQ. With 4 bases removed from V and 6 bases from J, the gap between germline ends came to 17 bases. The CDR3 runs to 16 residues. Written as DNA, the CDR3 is TGCGCCAGCAGCCAATCCTGGAGGGTCCTTAATTCACCCCTCCACTTT. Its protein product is CASSQSWRVLNSPLHF.

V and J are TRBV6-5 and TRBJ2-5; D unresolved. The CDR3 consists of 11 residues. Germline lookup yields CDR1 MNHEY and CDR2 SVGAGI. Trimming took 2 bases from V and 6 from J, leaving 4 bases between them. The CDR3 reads CASSYGQTQYF. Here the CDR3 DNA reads TGTGCCAGCAGTTACGGCCAGACCCAGTACTTC.

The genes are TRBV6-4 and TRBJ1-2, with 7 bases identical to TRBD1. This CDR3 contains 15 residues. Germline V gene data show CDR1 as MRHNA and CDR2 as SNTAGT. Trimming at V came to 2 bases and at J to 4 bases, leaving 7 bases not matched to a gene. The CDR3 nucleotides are TGTGCCAGCAGTGACGGTGGGGGACAGCCCTATGGCTACACCTTC. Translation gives CASSDGGGQPYGYTF.

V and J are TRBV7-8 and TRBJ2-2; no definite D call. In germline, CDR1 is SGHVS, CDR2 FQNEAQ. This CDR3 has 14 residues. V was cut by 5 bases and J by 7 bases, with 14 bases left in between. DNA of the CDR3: TGTGCCAGCAGCCTGAGTCGAGAACACGGGGAGCTGTTTTTT. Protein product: CASSLSREHGELFF. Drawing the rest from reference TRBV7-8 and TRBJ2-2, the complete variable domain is GAGVSQSPRYKVAKRGQDVALRCDPISGHVSLFWYQQALGQGPEFLTYFQNEAQLDKSGLPSDRFFAERPEGSVSTLKIQRTQQEDSAVYLCASSLSREHGELFFGEGSRLTVL.

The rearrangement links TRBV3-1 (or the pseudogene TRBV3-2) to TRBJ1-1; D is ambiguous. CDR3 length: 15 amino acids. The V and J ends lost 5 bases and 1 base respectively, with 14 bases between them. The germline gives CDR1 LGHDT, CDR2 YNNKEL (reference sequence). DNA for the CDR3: TGTGCCAGCAGCTCCCGGACGGGCCCGAACACTGAAGCTTTCTTT. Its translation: CASSSRTGPNTEAFF.

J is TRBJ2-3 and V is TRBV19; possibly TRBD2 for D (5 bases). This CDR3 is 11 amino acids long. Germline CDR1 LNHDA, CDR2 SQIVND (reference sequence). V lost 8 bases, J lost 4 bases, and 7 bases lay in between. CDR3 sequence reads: CASGRADTQYF. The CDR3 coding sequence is TGTGCCAGTGGGAGAGCAGATACGCAGTATTTT.

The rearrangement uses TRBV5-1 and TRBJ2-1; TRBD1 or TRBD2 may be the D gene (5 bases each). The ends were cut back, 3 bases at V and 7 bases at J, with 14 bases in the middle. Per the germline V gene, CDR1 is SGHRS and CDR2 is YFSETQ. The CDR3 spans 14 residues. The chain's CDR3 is CASSSISGLNEQFF. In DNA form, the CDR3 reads TGCGCCAGCAGCTCAATATCGGGGCTAAATGAGCAGTTCTTC.

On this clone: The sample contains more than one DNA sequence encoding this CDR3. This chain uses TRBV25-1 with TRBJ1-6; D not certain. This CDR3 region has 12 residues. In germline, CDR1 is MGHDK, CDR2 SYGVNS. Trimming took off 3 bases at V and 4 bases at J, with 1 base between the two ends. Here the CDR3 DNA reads TGTGCCAGCAGTGATTATAATTCACCCCTCCACTTT. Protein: CASSDYNSPLHF.

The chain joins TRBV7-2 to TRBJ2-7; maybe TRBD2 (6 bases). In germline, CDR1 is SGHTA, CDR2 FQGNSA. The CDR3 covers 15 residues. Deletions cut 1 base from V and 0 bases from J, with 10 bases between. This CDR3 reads CASSLGGESSYEQYF. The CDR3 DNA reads TGTGCCAGCAGCTTAGGGGGGGAGAGCTCCTACGAGCAGTACTTC.

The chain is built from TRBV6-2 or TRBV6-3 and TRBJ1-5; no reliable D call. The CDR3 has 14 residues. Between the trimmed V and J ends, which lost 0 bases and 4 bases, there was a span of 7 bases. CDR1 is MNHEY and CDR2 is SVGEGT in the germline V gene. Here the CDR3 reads CASSYSSRNQPQHF. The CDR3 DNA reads TGTGCCAGCAGTTACTCGTCGCGGAATCAGCCCCAGCATTTT.

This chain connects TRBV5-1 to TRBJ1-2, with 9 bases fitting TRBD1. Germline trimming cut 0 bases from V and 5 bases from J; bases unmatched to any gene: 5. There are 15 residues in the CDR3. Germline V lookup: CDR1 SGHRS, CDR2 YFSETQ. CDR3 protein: CASSLGHGQGYGYTF. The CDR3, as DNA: TGCGCCAGCAGCTTGGGGCACGGACAGGGGTATGGCTACACCTTC.

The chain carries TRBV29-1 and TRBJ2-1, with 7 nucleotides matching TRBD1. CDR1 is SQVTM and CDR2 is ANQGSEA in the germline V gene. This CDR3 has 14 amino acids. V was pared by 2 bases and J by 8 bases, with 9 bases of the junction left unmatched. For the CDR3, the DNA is TGCAGCGTTGAACTGGCAGGGGGAGTTTATGAGCAGTTCTTC. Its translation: CSVELAGGVYEQFF.

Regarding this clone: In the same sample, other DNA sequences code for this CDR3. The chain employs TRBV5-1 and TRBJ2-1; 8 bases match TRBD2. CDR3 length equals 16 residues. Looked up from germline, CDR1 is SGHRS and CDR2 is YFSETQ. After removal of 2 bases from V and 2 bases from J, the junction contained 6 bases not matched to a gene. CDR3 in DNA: TGCGCCAGCAGCTTCACGAGCGGGGGTGCCTACAATGAGCAGTTCTTC. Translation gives CASSFTSGGAYNEQFF.

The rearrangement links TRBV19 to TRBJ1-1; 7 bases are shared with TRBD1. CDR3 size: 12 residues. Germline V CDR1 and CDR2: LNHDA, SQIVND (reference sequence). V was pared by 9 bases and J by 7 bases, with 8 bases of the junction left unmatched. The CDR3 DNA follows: TGTGCCAGCCAACATGGACAGGTTGAAGCTTTCTTT. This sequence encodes CASQHGQVEAFF.

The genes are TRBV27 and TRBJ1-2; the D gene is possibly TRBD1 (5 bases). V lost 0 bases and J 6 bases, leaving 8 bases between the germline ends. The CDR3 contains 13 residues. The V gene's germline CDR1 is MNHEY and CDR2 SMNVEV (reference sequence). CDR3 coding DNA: TGTGCCAGCAGTTTATCCCGGGGACATGGCTACACCTTC. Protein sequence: CASSLSRGHGYTF.

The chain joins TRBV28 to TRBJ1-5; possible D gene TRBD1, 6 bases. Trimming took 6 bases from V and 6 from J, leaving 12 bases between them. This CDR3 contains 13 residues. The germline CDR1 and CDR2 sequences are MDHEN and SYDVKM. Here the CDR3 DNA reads TGTGCCAGCAGACTTCAGGGGCGTCAGCCCCAGCATTTT. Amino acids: CASRLQGRQPQHF. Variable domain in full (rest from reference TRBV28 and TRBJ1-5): DVKVTQSSRYLVKRTGEKVFLECVQDMDHENMFWYRQDPGLGLRLIYFSYDVKMKEKGDIPEGYSVSREKKERFSLILESASTNQTSMYLCASRLQGRQPQHFGDGTRLSIL.

The CDR3 nucleotides read TGTGCCTGGAGTTGGGGACCCTATGGCTACACCTTC. Translated: CAWSWGPYGYTF. This sequence joins TRBV30 and TRBJ1-2; D is perhaps TRBD1 (5 bases). V shed 2 bases and J shed 4 bases, with 8 bases lying between them. This CDR3 contains 12 residues. Germline values: CDR1 GTSNPN, CDR2 SVGIG (reference sequence).

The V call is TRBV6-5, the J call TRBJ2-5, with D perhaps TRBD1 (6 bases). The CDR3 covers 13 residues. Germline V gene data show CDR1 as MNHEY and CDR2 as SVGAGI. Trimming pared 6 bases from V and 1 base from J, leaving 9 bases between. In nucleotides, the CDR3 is TGTGCCAGCAGCCGACAGGCCCAAGAGACCCAGTACTTC. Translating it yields CASSRQAQETQYF.

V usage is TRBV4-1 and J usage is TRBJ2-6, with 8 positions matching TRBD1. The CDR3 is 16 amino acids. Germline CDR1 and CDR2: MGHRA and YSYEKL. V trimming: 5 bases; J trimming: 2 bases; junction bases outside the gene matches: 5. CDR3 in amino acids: CASSAWTGTGANVLTF. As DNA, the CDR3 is TGCGCCAGCAGCGCATGGACAGGGACTGGGGCCAACGTCCTGACTTTC.

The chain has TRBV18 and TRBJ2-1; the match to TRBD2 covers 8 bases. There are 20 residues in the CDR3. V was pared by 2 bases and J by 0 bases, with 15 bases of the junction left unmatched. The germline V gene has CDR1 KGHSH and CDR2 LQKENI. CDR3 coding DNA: TGTGCCAGCTCACCATGGGTTGGAGCGGGGGACCAGAGCTCCTACAATGAGCAGTTCTTC. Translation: CASSPWVGAGDQSSYNEQFF.

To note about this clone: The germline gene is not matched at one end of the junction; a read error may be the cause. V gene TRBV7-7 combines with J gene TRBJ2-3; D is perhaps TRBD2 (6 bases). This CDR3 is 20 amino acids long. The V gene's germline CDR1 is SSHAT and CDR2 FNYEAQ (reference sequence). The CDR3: CASSQTPGPSNSGRTDTQYF. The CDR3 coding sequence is TGTGCTAGCAGCCAAACCCCGGGCCCCTCTAATAGCGGACGCACAGATACGCAGTATTTT.

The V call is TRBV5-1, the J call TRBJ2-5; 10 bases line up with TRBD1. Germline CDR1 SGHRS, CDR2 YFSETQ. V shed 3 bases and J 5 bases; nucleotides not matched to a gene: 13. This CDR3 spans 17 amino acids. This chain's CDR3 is CASSWRIGTGEGETQYF. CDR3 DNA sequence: TGCGCCAGCAGCTGGCGAATCGGGACAGGGGAAGGGGAGACCCAGTACTTC.

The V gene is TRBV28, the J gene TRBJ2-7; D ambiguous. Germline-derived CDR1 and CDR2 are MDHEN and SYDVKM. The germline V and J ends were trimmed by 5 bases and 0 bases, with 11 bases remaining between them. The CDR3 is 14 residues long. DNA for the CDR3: TGTGCCAGCAGTCCCATGTTGAGCTCCTACGAGCAGTACTTC. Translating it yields CASSPMLSSYEQYF.

CDR3 in DNA: TGTGCCAGCGGCGACAGGCGGGTTGGAAACACCATATATTTT. Protein sequence: CASGDRRVGNTIYF. The J gene is TRBJ1-3, the V gene TRBV5-4; the D gene is possibly TRBD1 (6 bases). V was clipped by 7 bases and J by 3 bases, with 14 bases between them. The CDR3 consists of 14 residues. Germline V CDR1 and CDR2: SGHNT, YYREEE (reference sequence).

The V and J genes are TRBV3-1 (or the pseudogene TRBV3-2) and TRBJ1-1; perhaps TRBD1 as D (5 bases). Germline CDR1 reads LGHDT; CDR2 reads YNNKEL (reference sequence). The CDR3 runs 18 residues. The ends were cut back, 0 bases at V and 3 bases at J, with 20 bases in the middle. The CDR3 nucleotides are TGTGCCAGCAGCCAAGATGTGGCAGGGTGGGGTATGGACACTGAAGCTTTCTTT. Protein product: CASSQDVAGWGMDTEAFF.

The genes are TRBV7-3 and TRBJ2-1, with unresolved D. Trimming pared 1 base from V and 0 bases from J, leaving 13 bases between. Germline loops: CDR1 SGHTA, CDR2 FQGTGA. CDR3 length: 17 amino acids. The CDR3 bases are TGTGCCAGCAGCTTAAATTACGATCGGGTCTCCTACAATGAGCAGTTCTTC. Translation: CASSLNYDRVSYNEQFF.

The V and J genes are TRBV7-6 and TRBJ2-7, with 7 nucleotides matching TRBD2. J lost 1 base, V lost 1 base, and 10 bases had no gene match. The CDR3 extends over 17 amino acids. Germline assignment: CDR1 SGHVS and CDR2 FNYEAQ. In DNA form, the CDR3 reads TGTGCCAGCAGCTTAGATACCACAGCGGGGCGGTCCTACGAGCAGTACTTC. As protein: CASSLDTTAGRSYEQYF.